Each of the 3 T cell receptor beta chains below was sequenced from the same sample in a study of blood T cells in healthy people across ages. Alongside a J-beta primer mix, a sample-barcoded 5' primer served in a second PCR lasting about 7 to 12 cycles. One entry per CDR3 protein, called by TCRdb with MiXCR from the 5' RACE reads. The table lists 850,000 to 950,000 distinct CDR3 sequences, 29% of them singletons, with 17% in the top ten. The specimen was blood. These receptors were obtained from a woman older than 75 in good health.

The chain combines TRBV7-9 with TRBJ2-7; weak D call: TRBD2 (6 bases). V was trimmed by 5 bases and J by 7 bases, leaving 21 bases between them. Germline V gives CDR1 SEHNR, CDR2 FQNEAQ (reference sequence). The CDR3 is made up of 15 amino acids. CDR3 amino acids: CASSLGGSVGNEQYF. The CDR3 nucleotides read TGTGCCAGCAGCCTTGGGGGGAGCGTGGGGAATGAGCAGTACTTC.

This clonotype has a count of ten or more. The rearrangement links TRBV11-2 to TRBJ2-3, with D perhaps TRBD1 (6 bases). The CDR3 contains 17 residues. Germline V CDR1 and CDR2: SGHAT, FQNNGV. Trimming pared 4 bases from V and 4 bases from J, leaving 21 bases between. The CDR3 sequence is CASSSPIDRSRSDTQYF. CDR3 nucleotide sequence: TGTGCCAGCAGCTCACCCATTGACAGGTCTAGATCAGATACGCAGTATTTT.

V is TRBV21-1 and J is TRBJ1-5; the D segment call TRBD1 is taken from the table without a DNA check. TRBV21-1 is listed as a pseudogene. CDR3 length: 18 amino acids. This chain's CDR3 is CASSKAAGKEWRNQPQHF. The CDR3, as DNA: TGTGCCAGCAGCAAAGCAGCAGGGAAAGAATGGCGCAATCAGCCCCAGCATTTT.